The 8 T cell receptor beta chains listed next were all sequenced from one sample in a study of shared clonotypes between healthy human individuals. Generated by immunoSEQ multiplex PCR, the TCRdb table keeps only in-frame clones and is missing some. The sample holds 2 million to 2.5 million clones; around 92% are singletons and the top ten take approximately 0.41%. Sequenced material: naive CD4+ T cells from PBMCs. Subset given: CD45RA+ positively selected. All receptors come from a man younger than 30 in good health. Some clones in this sample may be carry-over from other donors' samples.

The CDR3, as DNA: TGTGCCAGCAGTCGACTAGCGGGAGGATTCACCGGGGAGCTGTTTTTT. Encoded protein: CASSRLAGGFTGELFF. The chain is built from TRBV27 and TRBJ2-2; 13 bases line up with TRBD2. The CDR3 runs 16 residues. CDR1 is MNHEY and CDR2 is SMNVEV in the germline V gene (reference sequence). The ends lost 5 bases at V and 4 bases at J; junction bases unmatched: 4.

This chain links TRBV7-9 with TRBJ1-1, with D unclear. The CDR3 has 12 amino acids. Trimming took 5 bases from V and 4 from J, leaving 8 bases between them. CDR1 and CDR2 (germline): SEHNR, FQNEAQ (reference sequence). CDR3 region: CASSLESTEAFF. Here the CDR3 DNA reads TGTGCCAGCAGCCTTGAGTCCACTGAAGCTTTCTTT.

The chain employs TRBV5-4 and TRBJ2-5; possibly TRBD2 for D (6 bases). Trimming removed 4 bases at V and 2 bases at J, with 18 bases between. In germline, CDR1 is SGHNT, CDR2 YYREEE (reference sequence). This CDR3 region has 16 residues. This CDR3 reads CASSNRDRGRQETQYF. The CDR3 nucleotides read TGTGCCAGCAGCAACCGGGACCGTGGGAGGCAAGAGACCCAGTACTTC.

The chain is built from TRBV10-1 and TRBJ2-1; 14 bases line up with TRBD2. Looked up from germline, CDR1 is WNHNN and CDR2 is SYGVQD (reference sequence). J lost 1 base, V lost 10 bases, and 15 bases had no gene match. The CDR3 runs to 19 residues. CDR3 bases: TGCGCCAAACTTCCCGGGACTAGCGGGAGAGGTGGGTCCTACAATGAGCAGTTCTTC. It translates to CAKLPGTSGRGGSYNEQFF.

The gene calls are TRBV25-1 and TRBJ2-7; possibly TRBD1 or TRBD2 for D (6 bases each). The V and J ends lost 3 bases and 5 bases respectively, with 11 bases between them. CDR3 length equals 13 residues. Germline CDR1 MGHDK, CDR2 SYGVNS. The CDR3 region is CASSDRGGDEQYF. The CDR3 region has the DNA TGTGCCAGCAGTGACAGGGGAGGCGACGAGCAGTACTTC.

This chain uses TRBV2 with TRBJ2-5, with D possibly being TRBD2 (5 bases). With 8 bases removed from V and 2 bases from J, the gap between germline ends came to 15 bases. The germline V gene encodes CDR1 SNHLY and CDR2 FYNNEI. The CDR3 has 14 residues. The CDR3 is CASGEQGMQETQYF. The CDR3 DNA is TGTGCCAGCGGGGAGCAAGGGATGCAAGAGACCCAGTACTTC. Full variable domain (rest looked up from reference TRBV2 and TRBJ2-5): EPEVTQTPSHQVTQMGQEVILRCVPISNHLYFYWYRQILGQKVEFLVSFYNNEISEKSEIFDDQFSVERPDGSNFTLKIRSTKLEDSAMYFCASGEQGMQETQYFGPGTRLLVL.

The rearrangement links TRBV28 to TRBJ2-4; weak D call: TRBD2 (5 bases). CDR3 length: 13 amino acids. The germline V and J ends were trimmed by 8 bases and 10 bases, with 18 bases remaining between them. The germline gives CDR1 MDHEN, CDR2 SYDVKM. Here the CDR3 reads CASAGIPSEIQYF. In DNA form, the CDR3 reads TGTGCCAGCGCCGGGATCCCATCCGAAATTCAGTACTTC.

Only one count was recorded for this clone. The rearrangement links TRBV12-2 to TRBJ2-1; TRBD1, as called in the table, went unchecked against the DNA. TRBV12-2 is flagged as a pseudogene. There are 16 residues in the CDR3. CDR3 coding DNA: TGTGCAAGTCGCCCAGGGCACAGGGGTTCCTACAATGAGCAGTTCTTC. Translating gives CASRPGHRGSYNEQFF.